These 28 T cell receptor beta chains were sequenced from one sample in a study of cytotoxic CD8 clonotypes in ibrutinib-treated CLL. Clones were read by immunoSEQ multiplex PCR, and TCRdb kept only the in-frame ones, dropping some. Counted here are about 23,000 clones, approximately 68% occurring once; the ten biggest clones make up around 30%. Here the sequenced sample was PBMCs, taken after 24 months of ibrutinib treatment. The receptors were gathered from a human donor with chronic lymphocytic leukemia.

The chain joins TRBV11-2 to TRBJ2-5, with D tentatively TRBD2 (5 bases). Between the trimmed V and J ends, which lost 5 bases and 5 bases, there was a span of 18 bases. This CDR3 contains 15 residues. Looked up from germline, CDR1 is SGHAT and CDR2 is FQNNGV. The CDR3 region is CASSRGWPSGETQYF. In DNA, the CDR3 is TGTGCCAGCAGCCGTGGTTGGCCTTCGGGGGAGACCCAGTACTTC.

The chain joins TRBV13 to TRBJ2-7, with unresolved D. This CDR3 is built from 13 residues. Trimming shortened V by 4 bases and J by 3 bases, and 10 bases separated the two germline ends. Germline CDR1 and CDR2: PRHDT and FYEKMQ (reference sequence). CDR3 region: CASSSFMIYEQYF. In DNA, the CDR3 is TGTGCCAGCAGCTCCTTTATGATCTACGAGCAGTACTTC.

V usage is TRBV15 and J usage is TRBJ1-6; D not certain. Trimming removed 0 bases from V and 6 bases from J, with 6 bases in between. From germline, CDR1 is LNHNV and CDR2 YYDKDF (reference sequence). The CDR3 sequence is 14 residues long. CDR3 residues: CATSRDRLNSPLHF. CDR3 bases: TGTGCCACCAGCAGAGACAGGCTTAATTCACCCCTCCACTTT.

This clone is labeled as hyperexpanded (1% or more). The chain links TRBV2 to TRBJ1-1; D unresolved. The V gene lost 4 bases and the J gene lost 1 base, with 7 bases spanning the gap. Germline V gives CDR1 SNHLY, CDR2 FYNNEI. CDR3 size: 13 residues. The CDR3 sequence: CASSVSQNTEAFF. CDR3 coding DNA: TGTGCCAGCAGTGTAAGCCAGAACACTGAAGCTTTCTTT.

The chain is built from TRBV18 and TRBJ1-2; D remains ambiguous. This CDR3 contains 15 residues. The V and J ends lost 4 bases and 0 bases respectively, with 12 bases between them. Germline V lookup: CDR1 KGHSH, CDR2 LQKENI. CDR3 sequence (DNA): TGTGCCAGCTCACTGAAGGCGACGGCTAACTATGGCTACACCTTC. Translated: CASSLKATANYGYTF.

The rearrangement uses TRBV5-1 and TRBJ2-7; TRBD2 matches at 11 bases. The CDR3 runs to 15 residues. V lost 4 bases and J lost 4; bases outside the gene matches: 7. Germline V CDR1 and CDR2: SGHRS, YFSETQ. The CDR3 protein is CASSVTSGVSYEQYF. CDR3 in DNA: TGCGCCAGCAGCGTGACTAGCGGGGTTTCATACGAGCAGTACTTC.

The chain joins TRBV15 to TRBJ2-3; D may correspond to TRBD1 or TRBD2 (7 bases each). The CDR3 is 16 residues long. V lost 5 bases to trimming and J lost 14 bases, with 29 bases between them. Per germline, CDR1 LNHNV and CDR2 YYDKDF (reference sequence). CDR3 coding DNA: TGTGCCACCAGCGTACGAGCAGGGGGGGCCTACAATTTTTGGTATTTT. It encodes CATSVRAGGAYNFWYF.

The genes are TRBV5-1 and TRBJ2-7; possible D gene TRBD1, 6 bases. Germline V CDR1 and CDR2: SGHRS, YFSETQ. CDR3 size: 15 residues. With 4 bases removed from V and 1 base from J, the gap between germline ends came to 15 bases. DNA for the CDR3: TGCGCCAGCAGCCCCGTGCCAGACAGGTCCTACGAGCAGTACTTC. The encoded protein is CASSPVPDRSYEQYF.

This clone was detected only once. The J gene is TRBJ2-2, the V gene TRBV5-1; D is uncertain. Deletions cut 0 bases from V and 5 bases from J, with 11 bases between. CDR3 size: 15 residues. The germline V gene encodes CDR1 SGHRS and CDR2 YFSETQ. The CDR3 bases are TGCGCCAGCAGCTTGGACCGCGTGGGGACCGGGGAGCTGTTTTTT. Translating gives CASSLDRVGTGELFF.

The chain uses TRBV4-1 and TRBJ1-6; possible D gene TRBD1, 5 bases. Trimming took off 0 bases at V and 10 bases at J, with 10 bases between the two ends. Germline V gives CDR1 MGHRA, CDR2 YSYEKL. There are 14 residues in the CDR3. Here the CDR3 reads CASSQDGRDSPLHF. The DNA for the CDR3 is TGCGCCAGCAGCCAAGATGGAAGGGACTCACCCCTCCACTTT.

The chain links TRBV7-6 to TRBJ2-7; tentatively, D is TRBD1 or TRBD2 (6 bases each). This CDR3 is 15 amino acids long. CDR1 is SGHVS, CDR2 FNYEAQ, per germline. The V end lost 5 bases, the J end lost 5 bases, and 19 bases lay between the germline ends. CDR3 in amino acids: CASSAPGRGLDEQYF. CDR3 DNA sequence: TGTGCCAGCAGCGCTCCGGGCCGGGGGCTGGACGAGCAGTACTTC.

In this sample, this clone is medium-sized. The chain has TRBV11-2 and TRBJ1-2; no definite D call. Germline V gene data show CDR1 as SGHAT and CDR2 as FQNNGV. The CDR3 length is 13 residues. V lost 2 bases to trimming and J lost 8 bases, with 12 bases between them. CDR3 sequence: CASSLNDRGGYTF. The CDR3 DNA follows: TGTGCCAGCAGCTTAAATGACCGTGGAGGCTACACCTTC.

This rearrangement joins TRBV19 to TRBJ2-1; 8 bases are shared with TRBD1. Germline V gene sequence: CDR1 LNHDA, CDR2 SQIVND (reference sequence). With 2 bases clipped from V and 4 bases from J, the junction kept 1 base outside the gene matches. This CDR3 has 14 residues. CDR3 sequence: CASSIRDRYNEQFF. The CDR3 DNA reads TGTGCCAGTAGTATAAGGGACAGGTACAATGAGCAGTTCTTC. The whole variable domain, filled in from reference TRBV19 and TRBJ2-1, reads DGGITQSPKYLFRKEGQNVTLSCEQNLNHDAMYWYRQDPGQGLRLIYYSQIVNDFQKGDIAEGYSVSREKKESFPLTVTSAQKNPTAFYLCASSIRDRYNEQFFGPGTRLTVL.

V and J are TRBV19 and TRBJ1-1; D is perhaps TRBD1 (5 bases). Germline lookup yields CDR1 LNHDA and CDR2 SQIVND (reference sequence). V gave up 7 bases and J gave up 0 bases, with 18 bases separating them. The CDR3 is 16 residues long. The CDR3 loop reads CASTSGTSGVNTEAFF. The CDR3, as DNA: TGTGCCAGTACCTCGGGGACCTCAGGTGTGAACACTGAAGCTTTCTTT. The full variable domain, rest sourced from reference TRBV19 and TRBJ1-1, is DGGITQSPKYLFRKEGQNVTLSCEQNLNHDAMYWYRQDPGQGLRLIYYSQIVNDFQKGDIAEGYSVSREKKESFPLTVTSAQKNPTAFYLCASTSGTSGVNTEAFFGQGTRLTVV.

This chain links TRBV18 with TRBJ2-7; tentative D call: TRBD1 (5 bases). Germline values: CDR1 KGHSH, CDR2 LQKENI. This CDR3 is 14 amino acids long. Trimming removed 1 base at V and 5 bases at J, with 12 bases between. The CDR3 DNA reads TGTGCCAGCTCACCACTCATAGGACACCACGAGCAGTACTTC. Protein product: CASSPLIGHHEQYF.

The gene calls are TRBV13 and TRBJ1-2; 7 nucleotides match TRBD1. The CDR3 runs 15 residues. In germline, CDR1 is PRHDT, CDR2 FYEKMQ (reference sequence). With 0 bases clipped from V and 8 bases from J, the junction kept 9 bases outside the gene matches. The CDR3 bases are TGTGCCAGCAGCTTAGGCCCGCCAGGGGGGCAGGGCTACACCTTC. Protein sequence: CASSLGPPGGQGYTF.

The J gene is TRBJ2-7, the V gene TRBV6-1; 11 bases line up with TRBD2. The CDR3 runs to 17 residues. V lost 1 base, J lost 0 bases, and 5 bases stayed unmatched. CDR1 MNHNS and CDR2 SASEGT come from the germline V gene. The CDR3 here is CASSEVISGGVSYEQYF. In nucleotides, the CDR3 is TGTGCCAGCAGTGAAGTCATTAGCGGGGGGGTCTCCTACGAGCAGTACTTC.

The chain has TRBV7-9 and TRBJ1-4, with 7 nucleotides matching TRBD1. The germline CDR1 and CDR2 sequences are SEHNR and FQNEAQ (reference sequence). This CDR3 spans 15 amino acids. The V and J ends lost 1 base and 5 bases, in that order; junction bases with no gene match: 4. Here the CDR3 reads CASSLESGGNEKLFF. The DNA of the CDR3 is TGTGCCAGCAGCTTAGAATCAGGGGGGAATGAAAAACTGTTTTTT.

The rearrangement links TRBV29-1 to TRBJ1-2; TRBD1 matches at 7 bases. Germline CDR1 is SQVTM and CDR2 is ANQGSEA. This CDR3 comprises 12 residues. The V segment lost 6 bases and the J segment 6 bases; nucleotides outside the gene matches: 7. CDR3 nucleotides: TGCAGCGTCATTTCAGGGGGGCATGGCTACACCTTC. Amino acids: CSVISGGHGYTF.

In this sample, this clone turned up once. The chain joins TRBV18 to TRBJ1-1; no clear D. V was trimmed by 0 bases and J by 4 bases, leaving 6 bases between them. This CDR3 region has 13 residues. Germline values: CDR1 KGHSH, CDR2 LQKENI. CDR3 residues: CASSPPRVTEAFF. The CDR3, as DNA: TGTGCCAGCTCACCACCGCGGGTCACTGAAGCTTTCTTT.

The V and J genes are TRBV2 and TRBJ2-5; tentatively, D is TRBD1 or TRBD2 (6 bases each). The germline gives CDR1 SNHLY, CDR2 FYNNEI. The CDR3 totals 14 residues. V was pared by 5 bases and J by 3 bases, with 13 bases between. CDR3 protein: CASSRQRGEETQYF. The CDR3 region has the DNA TGTGCCAGCAGTCGTCAAAGGGGGGAAGAGACCCAGTACTTC. The variable domain in full, completed from reference TRBV2 and TRBJ2-5, reads EPEVTQTPSHQVTQMGQEVILRCVPISNHLYFYWYRQILGQKVEFLVSFYNNEISEKSEIFDDQFSVERPDGSNFTLKIRSTKLEDSAMYFCASSRQRGEETQYFGPGTRLLVL.

The chain couples TRBV30 to TRBJ2-3; perhaps TRBD1 as D (6 bases). This CDR3 comprises 13 residues. Germline V gives CDR1 GTSNPN, CDR2 SVGIG (reference sequence). V gave up 3 bases and J gave up 2 bases, with 9 bases separating them. The CDR3 spells CAWRQGYTDTQYF. The CDR3 bases are TGTGCCTGGAGACAGGGATACACAGATACGCAGTATTTT.

V and J are TRBV14 and TRBJ2-3; TRBD1 might be the D (7 bases). The CDR3 extends over 17 amino acids. Germline V gene data show CDR1 as SGHDN and CDR2 as FVKESK. V dropped 4 bases and J dropped 0 bases, with 17 bases sitting between them. The CDR3 here is CASSPAPGGPSTDTQYF. The CDR3 coding sequence is TGTGCCAGCAGCCCGGCCCCAGGGGGGCCTAGCACAGATACGCAGTATTTT.

This clone was seen only a few times. This chain links TRBV2 with TRBJ1-2; no definite D call. V dropped 6 bases and J dropped 6 bases, with 5 bases sitting between them. The length of the CDR3 is 10 residues. Germline loops: CDR1 SNHLY, CDR2 FYNNEI. CDR3 residues: CASRADGYTF. The CDR3 nucleotides read TGTGCCAGCAGGGCCGATGGCTACACCTTC.

The chain has TRBV12-5 and TRBJ1-5; D remains ambiguous. The germline V and J ends were trimmed by 0 bases and 2 bases, with 8 bases remaining between them. CDR3 size: 15 residues. From germline, CDR1 is LGHNT and CDR2 FRNRAP. The CDR3 is CASGLVRVGNQPQHF. The DNA for the CDR3 is TGTGCTAGTGGTTTGGTCCGGGTAGGCAATCAGCCCCAGCATTTT.

The rearrangement links TRBV2 to TRBJ2-5; 11 bases agree with TRBD2. The germline gives CDR1 SNHLY, CDR2 FYNNEI. The length of the CDR3 is 17 residues. After removal of 4 bases from V and 2 bases from J, the junction contained 9 bases not matched to a gene. The CDR3 region is CASSAPLTSGVQETQYF. In DNA form, the CDR3 reads TGTGCCAGCAGTGCCCCGCTGACTAGCGGGGTTCAAGAGACCCAGTACTTC.

J is TRBJ2-7 and V is TRBV27, with D perhaps TRBD1 or TRBD2 (5 bases each). V was clipped by 0 bases and J by 6 bases, with 6 bases between them. Germline values: CDR1 MNHEY, CDR2 SMNVEV (reference sequence). CDR3 size: 12 residues. The CDR3 DNA reads TGTGCCAGCAGTTTATCCGGGGCCGAGCAGTACTTC. Translating it yields CASSLSGAEQYF.

This chain links TRBV18 with TRBJ2-7; D gene unclear. Trimming took off 3 bases at V and 2 bases at J, with 8 bases between the two ends. This CDR3 has 13 residues. Germline V gives CDR1 KGHSH, CDR2 LQKENI. CDR3 DNA: TGTGCCAGCTCACCTTTTGAGGCCTACGAGCAGTACTTC. It encodes CASSPFEAYEQYF.